The rows below give T cell receptor beta chains drawn from one sample of a study of blood T cell repertoires in COVID-19. Here immunoSEQ multiplex PCR was the method, and the copy in TCRdb shows in-frame clones only, minus some. The sample shows 53,000 or so clones, just under 80% of them seen only once. Material for sequencing was peripheral blood. The receptors stem from a human donor with active or convalescent COVID-19. The donor label of this sample is uncertain. The CDR3 runs from the conserved cysteine through the conserved F or W. Clone sizes are given selectively: once, few, many, or a class where the clone is expanded.

TRBJ2-1 . TRBV25-1 CASSGGLLGEQFF
TRBJ2-1 . TRBV27 CASSTVGTSMNEQFF
TRBJ2-1 once TRBV6-1 CASSEWGGTYNEQFF
TRBJ2-3 . TRBV5-3 CARSLGDRGNTQYF
TRBJ2-5 . TRBV19 CASRDLGVQETQYF
TRBJ1-3 . TRBV5-1 CASSLGRTGGGNTIYF
TRBJ2-2 . TRBV9 CASGLNTGELFF
TRBJ1-5 once TRBV18 CASSRTESNQPQHF
TRBJ2-7 . TRBV19 CASSIGLAGDTHEQYF
TRBJ2-3 few TRBV29-1 CSVLAGGPGDTQYF
TRBJ2-2 many TRBV9 CASSALAGAGTGELFF
TRBJ1-6 . TRBV30 CAWSGRVEDSYNSPLHF
TRBJ2-3 . TRBV2 CASRALAGITDTQYF
TRBJ2-7 . TRBV6-5 CATTGTGPLYEQYF
TRBJ2-5 . TRBV15 CATSRGRGPQETQYF
TRBJ1-2 . TRBV7-2 CASRTGTGGYGYTF
TRBJ2-7 . TRBV19 CASSVHGGGQGSYEQYF
TRBJ1-6 once TRBV6-5 CASTTRDRVNSPLHF
TRBJ2-7 once TRBV5-1 CASSLGQGLVFNEQYF
TRBJ2-1 . TRBV27 CASSFGRVAGGLSSYNEQFF
TRBJ1-5 . TRBV5-5 CASSLDRGYSNQPQHF
TRBJ1-1 . TRBV12-3/TRBV12-4 CASSYRDNQVAFF
TRBJ1-3 once TRBV30 CAWSVTRGHPSGNTIYF
TRBJ1-4 . TRBV18 CASSPPGTWGEKLFF
TRBJ1-1 . TRBV14 CASSQEPPGRMNTEAFF
TRBJ2-7 few TRBV5-1 CASSDTATGGAYEQYF
TRBJ2-7 few TRBV6-9 CASSQASYPRYEQYF
TRBJ1-6 . TRBV6-5 CASSYQGVNSPLHF
TRBJ1-2 . TRBV11-1 CASSPPTQLNYGYTF
TRBJ2-7 medium-sized TRBV9 CASSDGSRYEQYF
TRBJ2-7 few TRBV21-1 CASRHATQLPYEQYF
TRBJ1-1 . TRBV7-6 CASSLVGTGTTEAFF
TRBJ2-1 . TRBV28 CASRSGQTANNEQFF
TRBJ1-5 few TRBV19 CASSIGARNQPQHF
TRBJ2-2 once TRBV27 CASSVLAPGELFF